This T cell receptor (beta chain) was captured by sequencing in a study of tumor-infiltrating lymphocytes in primary liver carcinoma. Notes on the study in general: When set against blood, tumors had a significantly higher top-250-clone fraction (p = 0.039). It was tumor-adjacent and tumor-blood pairs that overlapped less than tumor region pairs did.

CDR3 length: 12 residues. The ends were cut back, 9 bases at V and 4 bases at J, with 9 bases in the middle. Germline V gene data show CDR1 as MNHNY and CDR2 as SVGAGI (reference sequence). Details on this clonotype: Its antigen is still unknown. In this CDR3 the conserved last residue, phenylalanine or tryptophan, is missing, so a read error is likely.

Co-extraction of RNA and DNA was performed on roughly 20-33 mg of unsorted bulk tissue. Reverse transcription of roughly 470 ng total RNA with a constant-region primer produced TCR beta cDNA. Libraries covering TCR beta were generated through three nested multiplex PCR rounds (using a slightly modified ARM-PCR). The first two PCR rounds used TRBV1-TRBV30 primers with a Cbeta primer, 9 to 11 cycles each. From the multiplex PCR reads, TCRdb called clonotypes with MiXCR, one entry per CDR3 protein. The sample contains tens of thousands of distinct CDR3 sequences, 72% of which appear only once. This TCR came from a man aged 40-49 years with primary liver carcinoma and hepatitis B virus infection. This chain links TRBV6-6 with TRBJ2-2, with D tentatively TRBD2 (5 bases). The sample comprised liver tumor tissue from sampling region 1. Subset given: tumor region T1, superior pole. CDR3 bases: TGTGCCAGTCACCGGGGCACCGGGGAGCTGTTTACT. This sequence encodes CASHRGTGELFT.